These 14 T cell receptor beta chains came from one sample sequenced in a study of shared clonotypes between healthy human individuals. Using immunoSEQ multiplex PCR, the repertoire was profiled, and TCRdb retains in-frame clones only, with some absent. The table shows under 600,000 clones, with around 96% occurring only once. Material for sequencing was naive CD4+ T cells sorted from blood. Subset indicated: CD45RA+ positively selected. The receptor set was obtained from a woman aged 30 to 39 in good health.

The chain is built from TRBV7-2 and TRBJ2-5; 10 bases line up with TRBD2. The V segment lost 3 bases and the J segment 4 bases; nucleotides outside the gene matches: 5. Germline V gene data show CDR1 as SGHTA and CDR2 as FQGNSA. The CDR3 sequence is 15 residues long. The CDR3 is CASSFGVAGGETQYF. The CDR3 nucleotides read TGTGCCAGCAGCTTCGGTGTAGCGGGAGGAGAGACCCAGTACTTC.

The CDR3 DNA sequence: TGTGCCAGCAGCCGGACAGGGGACACTGAAGCTTTCTTT. It encodes CASSRTGDTEAFF. This chain uses TRBV7-8 with TRBJ1-1, with 9 positions matching TRBD1. V shed 5 bases and J 3 bases; nucleotides not matched to a gene: 1. This CDR3 has 13 residues. In germline, CDR1 is SGHVS, CDR2 FQNEAQ.

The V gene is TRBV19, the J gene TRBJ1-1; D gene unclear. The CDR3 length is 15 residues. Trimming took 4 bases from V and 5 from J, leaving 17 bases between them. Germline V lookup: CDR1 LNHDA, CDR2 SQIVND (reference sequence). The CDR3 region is CASSRWAAGGTEAFF. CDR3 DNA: TGTGCCAGTAGTAGGTGGGCAGCCGGAGGGACTGAAGCTTTCTTT. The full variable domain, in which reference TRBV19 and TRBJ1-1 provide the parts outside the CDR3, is DGGITQSPKYLFRKEGQNVTLSCEQNLNHDAMYWYRQDPGQGLRLIYYSQIVNDFQKGDIAEGYSVSREKKESFPLTVTSAQKNPTAFYLCASSRWAAGGTEAFFGQGTRLTVV.

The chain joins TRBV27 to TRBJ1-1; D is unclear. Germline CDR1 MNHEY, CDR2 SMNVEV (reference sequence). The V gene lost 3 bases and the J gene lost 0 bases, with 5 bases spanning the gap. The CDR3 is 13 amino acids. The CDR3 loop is CASSFQMNTEAFF. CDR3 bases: TGTGCCAGCAGTTTCCAGATGAACACTGAAGCTTTCTTT.

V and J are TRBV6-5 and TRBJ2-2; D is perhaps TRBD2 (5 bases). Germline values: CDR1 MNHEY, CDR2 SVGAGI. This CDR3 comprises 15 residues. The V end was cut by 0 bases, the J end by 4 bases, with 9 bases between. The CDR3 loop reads CASSYSSGTTGELFF. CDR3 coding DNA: TGTGCCAGCAGTTACTCGTCGGGAACCACCGGGGAGCTGTTTTTT.

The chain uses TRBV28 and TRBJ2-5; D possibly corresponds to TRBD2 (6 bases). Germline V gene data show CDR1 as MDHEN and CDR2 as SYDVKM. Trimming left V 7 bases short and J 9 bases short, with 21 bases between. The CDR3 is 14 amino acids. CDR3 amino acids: CASTRGGVVRAQYF. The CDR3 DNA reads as TGTGCCAGCACCCGTGGCGGGGTGGTGAGGGCCCAGTACTTC.

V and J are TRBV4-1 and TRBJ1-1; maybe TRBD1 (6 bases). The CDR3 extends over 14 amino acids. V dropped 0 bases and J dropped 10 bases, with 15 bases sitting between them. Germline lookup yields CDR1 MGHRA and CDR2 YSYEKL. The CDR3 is CASSQESRGEAAFF. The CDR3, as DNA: TGCGCCAGCAGCCAAGAATCCAGGGGCGAGGCAGCTTTCTTT.

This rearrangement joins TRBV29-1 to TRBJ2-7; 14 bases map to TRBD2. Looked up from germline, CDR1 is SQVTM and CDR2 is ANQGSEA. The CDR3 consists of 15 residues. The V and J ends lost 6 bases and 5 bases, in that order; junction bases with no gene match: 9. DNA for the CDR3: TGCAGCGTAGCCATTGGGACTAGCGGGAGCAACGAGCAGTACTTC. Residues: CSVAIGTSGSNEQYF.

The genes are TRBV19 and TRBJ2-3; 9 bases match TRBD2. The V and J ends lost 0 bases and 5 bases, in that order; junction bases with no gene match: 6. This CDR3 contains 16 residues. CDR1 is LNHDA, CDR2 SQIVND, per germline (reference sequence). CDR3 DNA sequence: TGTGCCAGTAGTATAGATTCTAGCGGGATGTTAGATACGCAGTATTTT. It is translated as CASSIDSSGMLDTQYF.

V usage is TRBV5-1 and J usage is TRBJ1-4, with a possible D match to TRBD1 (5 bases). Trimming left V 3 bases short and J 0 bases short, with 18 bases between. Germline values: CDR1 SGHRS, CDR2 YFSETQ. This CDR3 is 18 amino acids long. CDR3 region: CASSSLGLRGATNEKLFF. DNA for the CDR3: TGCGCCAGCAGCTCTTTGGGACTCCGGGGAGCAACTAATGAAAAACTGTTTTTT.

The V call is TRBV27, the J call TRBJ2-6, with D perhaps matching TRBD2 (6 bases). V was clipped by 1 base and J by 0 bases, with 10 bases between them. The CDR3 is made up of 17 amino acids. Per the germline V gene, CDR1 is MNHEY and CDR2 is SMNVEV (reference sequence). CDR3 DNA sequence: TGTGCCAGCAGTTTATGGCTAGCGAACTCTGGGGCCAACGTCCTGACTTTC. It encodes CASSLWLANSGANVLTF.

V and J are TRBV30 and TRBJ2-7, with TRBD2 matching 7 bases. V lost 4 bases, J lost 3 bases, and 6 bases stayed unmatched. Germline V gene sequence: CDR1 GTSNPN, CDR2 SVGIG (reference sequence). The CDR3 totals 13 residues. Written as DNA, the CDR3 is TGTGCCTGGAAGGCTAGCGGAGTCTACGAGCAGTACTTC. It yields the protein CAWKASGVYEQYF. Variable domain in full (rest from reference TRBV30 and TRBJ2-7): SQTIHQWPATLVQPVGSPLSLECTVEGTSNPNLYWYRQAAGRGLQLLFYSVGIGQISSEVPQNLSASRPQDRQFILSSKKLLLSDSGFYLCAWKASGVYEQYFGPGTRLTVT.

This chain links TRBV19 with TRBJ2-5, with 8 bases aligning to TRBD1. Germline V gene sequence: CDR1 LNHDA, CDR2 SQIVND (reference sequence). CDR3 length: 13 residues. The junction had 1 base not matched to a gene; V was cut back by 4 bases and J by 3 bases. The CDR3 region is CASSTGQEETQYF. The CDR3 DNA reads TGTGCCAGTAGTACGGGACAGGAAGAGACCCAGTACTTC.

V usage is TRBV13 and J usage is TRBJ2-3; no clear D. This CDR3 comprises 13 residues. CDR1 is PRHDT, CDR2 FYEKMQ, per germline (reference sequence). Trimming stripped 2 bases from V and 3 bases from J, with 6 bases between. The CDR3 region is CASSLIGTDTQYF. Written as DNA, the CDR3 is TGTGCCAGCAGCTTAATTGGAACAGATACGCAGTATTTT.